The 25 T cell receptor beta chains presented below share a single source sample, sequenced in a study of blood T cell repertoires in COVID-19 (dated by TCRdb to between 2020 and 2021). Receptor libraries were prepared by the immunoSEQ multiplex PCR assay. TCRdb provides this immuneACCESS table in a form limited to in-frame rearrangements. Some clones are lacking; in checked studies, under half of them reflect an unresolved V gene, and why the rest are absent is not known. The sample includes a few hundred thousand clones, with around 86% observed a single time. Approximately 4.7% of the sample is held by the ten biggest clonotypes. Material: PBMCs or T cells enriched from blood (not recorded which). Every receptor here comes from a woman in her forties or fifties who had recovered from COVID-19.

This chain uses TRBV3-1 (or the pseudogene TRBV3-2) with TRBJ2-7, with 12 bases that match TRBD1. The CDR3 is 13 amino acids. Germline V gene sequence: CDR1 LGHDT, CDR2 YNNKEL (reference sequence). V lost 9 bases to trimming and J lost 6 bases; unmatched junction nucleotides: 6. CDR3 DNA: TGTGCCAGGACCGGGACAGGGGGCGGCGAGCAGTACTTC. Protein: CARTGTGGGEQYF.

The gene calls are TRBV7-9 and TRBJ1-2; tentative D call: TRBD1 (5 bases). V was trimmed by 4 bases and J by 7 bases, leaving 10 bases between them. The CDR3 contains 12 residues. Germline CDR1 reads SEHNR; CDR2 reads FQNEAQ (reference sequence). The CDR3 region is CASSSRQSGYTF. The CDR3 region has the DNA TGTGCCAGCAGCTCCAGACAGTCTGGCTACACCTTC.

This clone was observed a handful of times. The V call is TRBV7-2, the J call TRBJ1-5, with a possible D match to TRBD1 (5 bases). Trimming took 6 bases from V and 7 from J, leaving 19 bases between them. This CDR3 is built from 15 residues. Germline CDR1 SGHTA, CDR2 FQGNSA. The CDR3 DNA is TGTGCCAGCAGTCAAATTTCGGGGGTAGGGCAGCCCCAGCATTTT. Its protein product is CASSQISGVGQPQHF.

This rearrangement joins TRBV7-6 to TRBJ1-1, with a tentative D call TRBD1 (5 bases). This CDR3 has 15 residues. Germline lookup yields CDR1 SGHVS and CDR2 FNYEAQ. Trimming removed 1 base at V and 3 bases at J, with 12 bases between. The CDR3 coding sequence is TGTGCCAGCAGCTTAGTGGGTGGGGGGGACACTGAAGCTTTCTTT. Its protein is CASSLVGGGDTEAFF.

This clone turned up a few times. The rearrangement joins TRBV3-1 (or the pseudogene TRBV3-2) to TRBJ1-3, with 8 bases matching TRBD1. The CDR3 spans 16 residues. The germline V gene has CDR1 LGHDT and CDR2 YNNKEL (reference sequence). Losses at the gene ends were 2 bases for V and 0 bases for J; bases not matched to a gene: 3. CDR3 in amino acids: CASSQQTGGSGNTIYF. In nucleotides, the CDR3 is TGTGCCAGCAGCCAACAAACAGGGGGCTCTGGAAACACCATATATTTT.

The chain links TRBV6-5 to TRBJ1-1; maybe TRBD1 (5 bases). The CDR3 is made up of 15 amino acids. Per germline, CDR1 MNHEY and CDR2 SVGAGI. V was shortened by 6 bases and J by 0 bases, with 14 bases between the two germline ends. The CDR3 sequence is CASRTRGGMNTEAFF. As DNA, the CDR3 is TGTGCCAGCAGAACAAGGGGTGGGATGAACACTGAAGCTTTCTTT.

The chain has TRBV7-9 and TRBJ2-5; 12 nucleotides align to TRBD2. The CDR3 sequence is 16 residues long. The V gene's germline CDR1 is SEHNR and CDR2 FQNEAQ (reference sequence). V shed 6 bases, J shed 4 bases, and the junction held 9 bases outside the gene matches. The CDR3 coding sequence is TGTGCCAGCAGTATCTCTAGCGGGGGGGCTGCAGAGACCCAGTACTTC. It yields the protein CASSISSGGAAETQYF.

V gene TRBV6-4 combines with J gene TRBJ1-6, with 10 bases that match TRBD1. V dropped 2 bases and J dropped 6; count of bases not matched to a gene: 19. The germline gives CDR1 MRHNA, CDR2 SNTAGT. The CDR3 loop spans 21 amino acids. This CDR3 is CASSDRWLGLRDRGINSPLHF. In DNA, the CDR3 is TGTGCCAGCAGTGACCGTTGGTTAGGGCTCCGGGACAGGGGAATTAATTCACCCCTCCACTTT.

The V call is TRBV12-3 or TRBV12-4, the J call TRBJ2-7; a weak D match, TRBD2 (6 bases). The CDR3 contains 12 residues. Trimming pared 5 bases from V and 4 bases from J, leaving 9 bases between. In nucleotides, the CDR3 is TGTGCCAGCAGTGTGGGGGGATACGAGCAGTACTTC. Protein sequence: CASSVGGYEQYF.

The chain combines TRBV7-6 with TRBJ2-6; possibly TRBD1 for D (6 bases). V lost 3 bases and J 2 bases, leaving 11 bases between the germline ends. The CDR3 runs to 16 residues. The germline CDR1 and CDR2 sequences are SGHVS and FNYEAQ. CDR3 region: CASSLDRSTGANVLTF. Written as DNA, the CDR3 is TGTGCCAGCAGCTTGGACAGATCCACTGGGGCCAACGTCCTGACTTTC.

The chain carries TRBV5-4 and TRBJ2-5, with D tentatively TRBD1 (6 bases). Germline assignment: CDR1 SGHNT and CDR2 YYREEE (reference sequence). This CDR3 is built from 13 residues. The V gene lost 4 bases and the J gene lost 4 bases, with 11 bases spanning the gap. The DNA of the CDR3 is TGTGCCAGCAGCCTAGACAGGCTAGAGACCCAGTACTTC. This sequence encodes CASSLDRLETQYF.

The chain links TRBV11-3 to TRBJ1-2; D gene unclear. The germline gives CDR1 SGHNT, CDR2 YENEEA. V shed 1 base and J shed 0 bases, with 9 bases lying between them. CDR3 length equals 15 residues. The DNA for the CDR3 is TGTGCCAGCAGCTTAGGACACCTAACTAACTATGGCTACACCTTC. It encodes CASSLGHLTNYGYTF.

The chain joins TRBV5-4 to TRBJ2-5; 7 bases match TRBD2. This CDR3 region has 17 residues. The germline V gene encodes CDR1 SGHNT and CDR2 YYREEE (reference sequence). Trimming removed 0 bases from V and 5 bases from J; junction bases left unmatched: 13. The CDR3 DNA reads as TGTGCCAGCAGCTTGGGCGGGACTACGCGGCGGCGGGAGACCCAGTACTTC. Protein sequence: CASSLGGTTRRRETQYF.

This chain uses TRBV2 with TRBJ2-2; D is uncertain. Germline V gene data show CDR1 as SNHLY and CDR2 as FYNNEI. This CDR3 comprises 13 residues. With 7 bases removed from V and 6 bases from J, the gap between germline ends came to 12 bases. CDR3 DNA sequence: TGTGCCAGCAACGGTGGTTTTGCCGGGGAGCTGTTTTTT. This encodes CASNGGFAGELFF.

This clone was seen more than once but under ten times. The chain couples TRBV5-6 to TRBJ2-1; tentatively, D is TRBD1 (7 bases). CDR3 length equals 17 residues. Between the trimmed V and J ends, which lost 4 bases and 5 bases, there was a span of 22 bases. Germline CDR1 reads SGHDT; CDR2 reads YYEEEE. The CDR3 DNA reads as TGTGCCAGCAGCCTACGACTAGGACAGGCCCGACACAATGAGCAGTTCTTC. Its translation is CASSLRLGQARHNEQFF. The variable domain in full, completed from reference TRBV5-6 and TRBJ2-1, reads DAGVTQSPTHLIKTRGQQVTLRCSPKSGHDTVSWYQQALGQGPQFIFQYYEEEERQRGNFPDRFSGHQFPNYSSELNVNALLLGDSALYLCASSLRLGQARHNEQFFGPGTRLTVL.

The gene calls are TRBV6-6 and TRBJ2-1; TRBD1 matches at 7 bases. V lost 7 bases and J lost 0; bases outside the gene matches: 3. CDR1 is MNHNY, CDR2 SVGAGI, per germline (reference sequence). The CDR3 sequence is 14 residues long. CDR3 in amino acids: CASIPGGSYNEQFF. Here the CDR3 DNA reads TGTGCCAGCATCCCAGGGGGCTCCTACAATGAGCAGTTCTTC.

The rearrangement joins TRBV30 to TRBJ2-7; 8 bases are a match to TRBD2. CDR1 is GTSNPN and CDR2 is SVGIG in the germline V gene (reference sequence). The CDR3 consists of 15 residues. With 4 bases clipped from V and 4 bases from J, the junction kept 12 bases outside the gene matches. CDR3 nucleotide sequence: TGTGCCTGGATTCGGGGAACGGGAGGGCTTTACGAGCAGTACTTC. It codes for CAWIRGTGGLYEQYF.

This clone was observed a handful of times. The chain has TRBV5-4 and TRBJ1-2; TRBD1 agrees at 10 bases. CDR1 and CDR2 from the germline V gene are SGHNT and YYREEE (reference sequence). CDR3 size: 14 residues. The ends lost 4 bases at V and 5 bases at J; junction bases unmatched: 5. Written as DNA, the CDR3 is TGTGCCAGCAGCCCCGGGACAGGGGAATATGGCTACACCTTC. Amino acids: CASSPGTGEYGYTF.

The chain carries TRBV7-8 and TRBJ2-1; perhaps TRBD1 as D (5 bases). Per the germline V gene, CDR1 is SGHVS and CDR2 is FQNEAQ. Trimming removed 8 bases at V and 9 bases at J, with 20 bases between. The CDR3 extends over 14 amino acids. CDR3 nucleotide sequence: TGTGCCAGCCGAATCCAGGGTTTTAGTTCTGAGCAGTTCTTC. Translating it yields CASRIQGFSSEQFF.

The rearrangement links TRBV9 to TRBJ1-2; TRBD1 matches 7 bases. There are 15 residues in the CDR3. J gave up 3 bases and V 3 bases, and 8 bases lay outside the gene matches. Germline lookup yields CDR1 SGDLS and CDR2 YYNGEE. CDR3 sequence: CASSAQGQSYYGYTF. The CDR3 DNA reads TGTGCCAGCAGCGCCCAGGGACAGTCTTACTATGGCTACACCTTC.

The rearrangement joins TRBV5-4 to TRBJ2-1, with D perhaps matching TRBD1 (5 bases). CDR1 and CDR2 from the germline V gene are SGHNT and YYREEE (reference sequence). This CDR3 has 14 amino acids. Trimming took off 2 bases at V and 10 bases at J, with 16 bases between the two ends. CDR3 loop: CASSFNNGAGEQFF. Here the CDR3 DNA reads TGTGCCAGCAGCTTCAATAATGGGGCCGGGGAGCAGTTCTTC.

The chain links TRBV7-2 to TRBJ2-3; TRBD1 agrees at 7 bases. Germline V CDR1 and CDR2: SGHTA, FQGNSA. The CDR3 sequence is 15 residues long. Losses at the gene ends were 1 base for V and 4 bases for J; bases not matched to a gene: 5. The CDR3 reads CASSLGGQLADTQYF. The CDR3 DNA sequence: TGTGCCAGCAGCTTAGGGGGACAGTTAGCAGATACGCAGTATTTT.

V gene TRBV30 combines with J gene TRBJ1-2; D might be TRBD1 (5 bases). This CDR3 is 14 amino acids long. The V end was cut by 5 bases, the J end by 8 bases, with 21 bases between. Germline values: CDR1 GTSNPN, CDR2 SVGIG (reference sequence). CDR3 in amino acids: CAWGAGGPAGGYTF. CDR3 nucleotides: TGTGCCTGGGGGGCGGGGGGACCCGCGGGAGGCTACACCTTC.

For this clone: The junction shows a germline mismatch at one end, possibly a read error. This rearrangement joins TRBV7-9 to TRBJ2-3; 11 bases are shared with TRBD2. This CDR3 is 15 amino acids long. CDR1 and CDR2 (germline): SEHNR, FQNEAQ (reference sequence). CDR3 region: CASSIAGGQTDTQYF. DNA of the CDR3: TGTGCCAGCAGCATAGCGGGGGGGCAGACAGATACGCAGTATTTT.

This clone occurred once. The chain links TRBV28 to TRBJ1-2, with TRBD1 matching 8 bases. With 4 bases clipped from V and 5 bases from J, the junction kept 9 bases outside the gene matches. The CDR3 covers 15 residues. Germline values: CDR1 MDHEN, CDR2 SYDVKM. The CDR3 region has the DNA TGTGCCAGCAGTTCTTACAGGGGGTTGGGGTATGGCTACACCTTC. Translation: CASSSYRGLGYGYTF.